These 6 T cell receptor beta chains originate from one sample sequenced in a study of OX40 agonist ivuxolimab in advanced cancers. Method: immunoSEQ multiplex PCR; TCRdb's copy keeps in-frame clones and lacks some. The sample holds approximately 87,000 clones, approximately 92% seen once. Material: CD4+ or CD8+ T cells sorted from blood, obtained in a trial of the OX40 agonist ivuxolimab. The receptors come from an adult with an advanced solid tumor such as melanoma, head and neck, liver or kidney cancer.

There are a few counts of this clone. J is TRBJ2-1 and V is TRBV7-2; TRBD1 or TRBD2 may be the D gene (6 bases each). Germline V gene sequence: CDR1 SGHTA, CDR2 FQGNSA. Trimming removed 5 bases at V and 4 bases at J, with 15 bases between. This CDR3 has 15 residues. For the CDR3, the DNA is TGTGCCAGCAGCCAAACGGGGGCATCTTACAATGAGCAGTTCTTC. It yields the protein CASSQTGASYNEQFF.

The rearrangement joins TRBV2 to TRBJ1-3; D not resolved. Trimming pared 4 bases from V and 0 bases from J, leaving 10 bases between. Per the germline V gene, CDR1 is SNHLY and CDR2 is FYNNEI. This CDR3 is built from 15 residues. CDR3 amino acids: CASSVFISSGNTIYF. The CDR3 nucleotides read TGTGCCAGCAGTGTCTTCATAAGCTCTGGAAACACCATATATTTT.

The chain links TRBV4-2 to TRBJ2-7; TRBD2 matches at 10 bases. The CDR3 extends over 15 amino acids. Germline V gene data show CDR1 as LGHNA and CDR2 as YNFKEQ. Trimming took 0 bases from V and 7 from J; bases not matched to a gene: 6. CDR3 loop: CASSQDPSGGAEQYF. CDR3 nucleotide sequence: TGTGCCAGCAGCCAAGACCCTAGCGGGGGAGCGGAGCAGTACTTC.

The chain uses TRBV10-1 and TRBJ1-3; possible D gene TRBD1, 5 bases. Trimming cost V 5 bases and J 0 bases, with 17 bases left between them. CDR1 and CDR2 from the germline V gene are WNHNN and SYGVQD (reference sequence). The CDR3 runs to 17 residues. CDR3 DNA sequence: TGCGCCAGCAGTCCATCCGGGGCAGGCGACTCTGGAAACACCATATATTTT. Its translation: CASSPSGAGDSGNTIYF.

The chain links TRBV9 to TRBJ2-2, with D possibly matching TRBD2 (7 bases). Germline V gene data show CDR1 as SGDLS and CDR2 as YYNGEE. This CDR3 comprises 18 residues. V lost 3 bases and J lost 7, with 25 bases in between. CDR3 in amino acids: CASSAPRTGGPLYGELFF. CDR3 bases: TGTGCCAGCAGCGCCCCGAGGACGGGGGGCCCATTATACGGGGAGCTGTTTTTT.

This chain joins TRBV7-2 and TRBJ2-3; D unclear. V shed 2 bases and J shed 6 bases, with 15 bases lying between them. This CDR3 region has 15 residues. Germline values: CDR1 SGHTA, CDR2 FQGNSA. CDR3: CASSLSVATYDTQYF. DNA of the CDR3: TGTGCCAGCAGCTTAAGCGTGGCCACCTACGATACGCAGTATTTT.